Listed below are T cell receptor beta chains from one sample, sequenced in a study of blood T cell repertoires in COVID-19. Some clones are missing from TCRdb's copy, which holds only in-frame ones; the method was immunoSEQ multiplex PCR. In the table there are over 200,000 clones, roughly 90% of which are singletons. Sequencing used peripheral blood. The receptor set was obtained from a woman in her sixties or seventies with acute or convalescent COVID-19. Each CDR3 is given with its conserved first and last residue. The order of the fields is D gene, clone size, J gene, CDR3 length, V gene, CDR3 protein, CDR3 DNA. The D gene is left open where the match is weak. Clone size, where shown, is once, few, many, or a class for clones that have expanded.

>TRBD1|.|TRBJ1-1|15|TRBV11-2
CASSQTPTGKTEAFF
TGTGCCAGCAGCCAAACTCCGACAGGGAAGACTGAAGCTTTCTTT
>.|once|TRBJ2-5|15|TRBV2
CASRALRAPQETQYF
TGTGCCAGCAGAGCCCTCAGGGCACCCCAAGAGACCCAGTACTTC
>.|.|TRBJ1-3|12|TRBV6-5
CASRGAGNTIYF
TGTGCCAGCAGGGGCGCGGGAAACACCATATATTTT
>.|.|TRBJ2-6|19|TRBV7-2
CASSPEQVSLNSGANVLTF
TGTGCCAGCAGCCCTGAACAGGTTTCCCTTAACTCTGGGGCCAACGTCCTGACTTTC
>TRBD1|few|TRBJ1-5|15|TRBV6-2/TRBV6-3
CASSRDRAEGQPQHF
TGTGCCAGCAGCCGTGACAGGGCGGAAGGTCAGCCCCAGCATTTT
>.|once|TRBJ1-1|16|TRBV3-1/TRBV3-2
CASSPRPGQGNTEAFF
TGTGCCAGCAGCCCCCGGCCAGGGCAAGGTAACACTGAAGCTTTCTTT
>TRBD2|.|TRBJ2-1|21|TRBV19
CASSIYGSGLAGRTAHNEQFF
TGTGCCAGTAGTATTTATGGGTCGGGACTAGCGGGTCGAACAGCTCACAATGAGCAGTTCTTC
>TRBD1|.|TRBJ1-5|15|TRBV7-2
CASSLEGGQLQPQHF
TGTGCCAGCAGCCTGGAGGGGGGACAGCTTCAGCCCCAGCATTTT
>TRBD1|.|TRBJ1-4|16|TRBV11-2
CASSVGDRVLNEKLFF
TGTGCCAGCAGCGTAGGAGACAGGGTCCTGAACGAAAAACTGTTTTTT
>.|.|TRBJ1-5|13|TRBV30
CAWSAGPHWPQHF
TGTGCCTGGAGCGCGGGTCCGCATTGGCCCCAGCATTTT
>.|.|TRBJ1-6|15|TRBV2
CASIRGGAYNSPLHF
TGTGCCAGCATTCGGGGGGGCGCCTATAATTCACCCCTCCACTTT
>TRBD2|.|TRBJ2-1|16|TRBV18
CASSPNLAGRYNEQFF
TGTGCCAGCTCACCGAACCTAGCGGGACGCTACAATGAGCAGTTCTTC
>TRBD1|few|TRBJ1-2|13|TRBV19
CASSIGQGYGYTF
TGTGCCAGTAGTATAGGACAGGGCTATGGCTACACCTTC
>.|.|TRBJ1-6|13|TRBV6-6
CASSGRGNSPLHF
TGTGCCAGCAGCGGCAGGGGTAATTCACCCCTCCACTTT
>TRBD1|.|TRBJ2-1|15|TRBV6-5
CASSYSWDRVNEQFF
TGTGCCAGCAGTTACTCATGGGACAGGGTCAATGAGCAGTTCTTC
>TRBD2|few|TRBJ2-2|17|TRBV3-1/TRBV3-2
CASSHGLAGANTGELFF
TGTGCCAGCAGCCATGGACTAGCGGGGGCGAACACCGGGGAGCTGTTTTTT
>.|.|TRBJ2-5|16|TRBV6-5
CASSYSFKGSGETQYF
TGTGCCAGCAGTTACTCATTCAAAGGGTCGGGGGAGACCCAGTACTTC
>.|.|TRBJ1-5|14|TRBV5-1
CASSLSTSGQPQHF
TGCGCCAGCAGCTTGTCCACTTCGGGTCAGCCCCAGCATTTT
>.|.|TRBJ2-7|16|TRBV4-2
CASSRVQGPSSYEQYF
TGTGCCAGCAGCCGGGTGCAGGGGCCGAGCTCCTACGAGCAGTACTTC
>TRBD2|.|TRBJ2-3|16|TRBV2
CASSDASGGPTDTQYF
TGTGCCAGCAGTGATGCTAGCGGGGGGCCCACAGATACGCAGTATTTT
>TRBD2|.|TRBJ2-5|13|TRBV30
CAWSGGARETQYF
TGTGCCTGGAGCGGGGGGGCAAGGGAGACCCAGTACTTC
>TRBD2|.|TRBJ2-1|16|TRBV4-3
CASSQDPSGRLNEQFF
TGCGCCAGCAGCCAAGATCCAAGCGGGAGGTTAAATGAGCAGTTCTTC
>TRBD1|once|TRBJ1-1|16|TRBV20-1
CSASTPGQTRNTEAFF
TGCAGTGCTAGTACTCCGGGACAGACTAGGAACACTGAAGCTTTCTTT
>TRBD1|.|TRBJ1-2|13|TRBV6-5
CASGHRGMRGYTF
TGTGCCAGCGGCCACAGGGGAATGAGGGGCTACACCTTC
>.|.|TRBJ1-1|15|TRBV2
CASRAVGGAWTEAFF
TGTGCCAGCAGGGCTGTTGGGGGCGCCTGGACTGAAGCTTTCTTT
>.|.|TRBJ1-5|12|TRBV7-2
CASSRGGQPQHF
TGTGCCAGCAGCAGGGGGGGGCAGCCCCAGCATTTT
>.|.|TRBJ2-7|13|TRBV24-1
CATSSDKGPEQYF
TGTGCCACCAGTTCGGACAAGGGGCCCGAGCAGTACTTC
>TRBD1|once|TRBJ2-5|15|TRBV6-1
CASSEGGQGQETQYF
TGTGCCAGCAGTGAGGGGGGACAGGGGCAAGAGACCCAGTACTTC
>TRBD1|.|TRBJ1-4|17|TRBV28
CASSTERRGRLTEKLFF
TGTGCCAGCTCTACCGAACGCAGGGGGAGGCTAACTGAAAAACTGTTTTTT
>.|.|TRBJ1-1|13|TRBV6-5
CASSYGPGTEAFF
TGTGCCAGCAGTTACGGCCCTGGCACTGAAGCTTTCTTT
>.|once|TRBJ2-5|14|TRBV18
CASSLSVREETQYF
TGTGCCAGCTCACTTTCCGTCAGGGAAGAGACCCAGTACTTC
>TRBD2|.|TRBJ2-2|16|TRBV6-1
CASSGLAGGPLGELFF
TGTGCCAGCAGTGGACTAGCGGGGGGGCCTCTCGGGGAGCTGTTTTTT
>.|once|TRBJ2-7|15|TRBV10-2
CASSESGGLSYEQYF
TGCGCCAGCAGTGAGTCAGGGGGTCTCTCCTACGAGCAGTACTTC
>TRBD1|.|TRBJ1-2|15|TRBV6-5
CASSPRGDSNYGYTF
TGTGCCAGCAGTCCGCGTGGGGACAGTAACTATGGCTACACCTTC
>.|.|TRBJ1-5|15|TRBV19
CASSIGGRGNQPQHF
TGTGCCAGTAGTATTGGAGGGAGAGGGAATCAGCCCCAGCATTTT
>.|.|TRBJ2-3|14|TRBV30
CAWTPYDLGDTQYF
TGTGCCTGGACCCCTTATGATCTAGGAGATACGCAGTATTTT
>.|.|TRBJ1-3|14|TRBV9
CASSVVDGSGTIYF
TGTGCCAGCAGCGTGGTCGACGGGTCTGGAACCATATATTTT
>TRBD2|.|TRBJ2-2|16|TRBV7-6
CASSKETSGYTGELFF
TGTGCCAGCAGCAAGGAAACTAGCGGGTACACCGGGGAGCTGTTTTTT
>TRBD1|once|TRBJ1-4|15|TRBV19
CASSERGRENEKLFF
TGTGCCAGTAGTGAAAGGGGGCGCGAGAATGAAAAACTGTTTTTT
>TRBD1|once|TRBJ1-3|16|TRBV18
CASSPPDRGSGNTIYF
TGTGCCAGCTCACCCCCGGACAGGGGCTCTGGAAACACCATATATTTT
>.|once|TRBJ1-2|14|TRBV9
CASSVEAGARGYTF
TGTGCCAGCAGCGTAGAGGCGGGGGCTAGAGGCTACACCTTC
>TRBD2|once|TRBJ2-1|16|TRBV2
CASSDAGAPFYNEQFF
TGTGCCAGCAGTGACGCGGGAGCCCCCTTTTACAATGAGCAGTTCTTC
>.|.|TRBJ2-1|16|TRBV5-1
CASSFRLEIIPNEQFF
TGCGCCAGCAGCTTTCGACTAGAGATAATCCCCAATGAGCAGTTCTTC
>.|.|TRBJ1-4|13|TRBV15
CATTNRVREKLFF
TGTGCCACTACAAACAGGGTTCGTGAAAAACTGTTTTTT
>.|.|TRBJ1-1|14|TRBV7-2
CASSLAAQNTEAFF
TGTGCCAGCAGCTTAGCGGCACAGAACACTGAAGCTTTCTTT
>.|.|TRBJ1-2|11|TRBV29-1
CSVELNYGYTF
TGCAGCGTTGAACTGAACTATGGCTACACCTTC
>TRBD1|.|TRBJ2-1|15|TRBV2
CASRAGTGVYNEQFF
TGTGCCAGCAGAGCCGGGACAGGGGTCTACAATGAGCAGTTCTTC
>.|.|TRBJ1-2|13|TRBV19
CASSNTGIYGYTF
TGTGCCAGTAGTAACACAGGCATCTATGGCTACACCTTC
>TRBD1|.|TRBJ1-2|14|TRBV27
CASSLRDSRYGYTF
TGTGCCAGCAGTCTCCGGGACAGCCGCTATGGCTACACCTTC
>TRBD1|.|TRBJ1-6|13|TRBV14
CASSRQGNSPLHF
TGTGCCAGCAGCCGACAGGGTAATTCACCCCTCCACTTT
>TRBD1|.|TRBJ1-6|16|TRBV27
CASSLSRTGGNSPLHF
TGTGCCAGCAGTTTATCGCGGACAGGGGGAAATTCACCCCTCCACTTT
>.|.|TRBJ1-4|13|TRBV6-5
CASHSPGGEKLFF
TGTGCCAGCCATTCACCGGGGGGAGAAAAACTGTTTTTT